This T cell receptor beta chain emerged from a study of blood T cell repertoires in COVID-19. Study overall: Samples taken during acute and convalescent COVID-19 were collected in the United States, Italy and Spain. Nucleic acid was either cDNA or gDNA, and it came from T cells, B-cell-depleted T cells, or PBMCs.

In the study's own analysis: Estimation of nucleated cell counts was performed using reference gene primer amplification. The assay was immunoSEQ multiplex PCR, and TCRdb's table has in-frame clones only and misses some. The DNA was the basis for D and trimming; V, J and clone size are from that table. Among fewer than 700,000 clones listed, approximately 91% were seen once. CDR1 SGHRS and CDR2 YFSETQ come from the germline V gene. The CDR3 runs to 15 residues. The trim removed 0 bases at V and 9 bases at J, leaving 4 bases unmatched. In the case of this clone: Other nucleotide sequences from this sample produce the same CDR3.

Sequencing was done on a sample of peripheral blood. The clonotype was recovered from a woman in her fifties or sixties with COVID-19, enrolled during active disease. V is TRBV5-1 and J is TRBJ1-6, with 9 bases matching TRBD1. The CDR3, as DNA: TGCGCCAGCAGCTTGGAGGGACAGGGCGGTTCACCCCTCCACTTT. Translated, it gives CASSLEGQGGSPLHF.